These T cell receptor beta chains were read from a single sample in a study of shared clonotypes between healthy human individuals. Produced via immunoSEQ multiplex PCR; TCRdb's table is partial and in-frame only. The sample lists around 320,000 clones; roughly 84% were seen once. The specimen sequenced was memory CD8+ T cells sorted from blood. Receptors originate from a man in his late teens or twenties in good health. Each CDR3 is given with its conserved first and last residue. Each record gives: D gene, J gene, V gene, clone size, CDR3 DNA, CDR3 protein. D genes are given only for firm matches. The size field is filled for only some rows; it gives once, few, many or a size class.

>NA|TRBJ1-2|TRBV6-5|NA
TGTGCCAGCAGGCCCATAAGGACGACCGGGGGTGGCTACACCTTC
CASRPIRTTGGGYTF
>NA|TRBJ2-7|TRBV4-3|once
TGCGCCAGCAGCCATTGGGACTCCAGCTCCTACGAGCAGTACTTC
CASSHWDSSSYEQYF
>TRBD1|TRBJ2-7|TRBV6-5|NA
TGTGCCAGCAGTGGGACAGCGTACGAGCAGTACTTC
CASSGTAYEQYF
>NA|TRBJ1-1|TRBV4-1|NA
TGCGCCAGCAGCCAAGAGATGGGGACTGAAGCTTTCTTT
CASSQEMGTEAFF
>NA|TRBJ1-2|TRBV29-1|NA
TGCAGCGTACCGGGAGACTACACCTTC
CSVPGDYTF
>NA|TRBJ2-7|TRBV11-2|NA
TGTGCCAGCACCTTGGGGGTCAACGAGCAGTACTTC
CASTLGVNEQYF
>TRBD2|TRBJ2-7|TRBV13|once
TGTGCCAGCAGCGACGGACTAGCGGGAGGACCCCGACACGAGCAGTACTTC
CASSDGLAGGPRHEQYF
>TRBD1|TRBJ2-7|TRBV18|once
TGTGCCAGCTCTCGGGCCCGGACAGGTTTGAGCTCCTACGAGCAGTACTTC
CASSRARTGLSSYEQYF
>TRBD1|TRBJ1-2|TRBV27|NA
TGTGCCAGCAGTTTATTCCAGGGGGCTGGTGGCTACACCTTC
CASSLFQGAGGYTF
>NA|TRBJ2-3|TRBV4-3|many
TGCGCCAGCAGCCAAGATCCTATAGATACGCAGTATTTT
CASSQDPIDTQYF
>TRBD1|TRBJ1-2|TRBV6-5|NA
TGTGCCAGCAGAACAGGGGGCGGCTACACCTTC
CASRTGGGYTF
>TRBD1|TRBJ1-3|TRBV7-9|NA
TGTGCCAGCAGCCCCCCCTACAGGGGATCAGGTGGAAACACCATATATTTT
CASSPPYRGSGGNTIYF
>NA|TRBJ2-1|TRBV7-9|NA
TGTGCCAGCAGCCCACCTTTGGGGGTTAGCTCCTACAATGAGCAGTTCTTC
CASSPPLGVSSYNEQFF
>TRBD1|TRBJ1-1|TRBV9|NA
TGTGCCAGCAGCGAGACAGGGGGCGATGGTAAGGAAGCTTTCTTT
CASSETGGDGKEAFF
>NA|TRBJ2-3|TRBV27|NA
TGTGCCAGCAGTTGGGGGCGAGGAGATACGCAGTATTTT
CASSWGRGDTQYF
>NA|TRBJ2-2|TRBV7-9|NA
TGTGCCAGCAGCTTAGTACCCTATCGGGCCGGGGAGCTGTTTTTT
CASSLVPYRAGELFF
>NA|TRBJ1-5|TRBV4-1|NA
TGCGCCAGCAGCCAAGTGTACCGACGATCTAATCAGCCCCAGCATTTT
CASSQVYRRSNQPQHF
>NA|TRBJ2-5|TRBV6-1|NA
TGTGCCAGCAGTGAAGCGCTGGGGGGACCCCAAGAGACCCAGTACTTC
CASSEALGGPQETQYF
>TRBD2|TRBJ2-7|TRBV30|NA
TGTGCCTGGAGCCTCGGGCTAGCGGGGTCCTACGAGCAGTACTTC
CAWSLGLAGSYEQYF
>TRBD2|TRBJ2-1|TRBV27|NA
TGTGCCAGCAGTTCCCATCGCGATGGGGCTAGCGGGAGCCCCGCCTCCTACAATGAGCAGTTCTTC
CASSSHRDGASGSPASYNEQFF
>TRBD1|TRBJ2-5|TRBV29-1|NA
TGCAGCGTTGGGCCAGGGGGCTGGCCAAAACAAGAGACCCAGTACTTC
CSVGPGGWPKQETQYF
>NA|TRBJ2-4|TRBV7-9|NA
TGTGCCAGCAGCGGTACGGTAGCCAAAAACATTCAGTACTTC
CASSGTVAKNIQYF
>TRBD2|TRBJ2-7|TRBV10-2|NA
TGCGCCAGCATAGCGGGGGGCTCCTACGAGCAGTACTTC
CASIAGGSYEQYF
>NA|TRBJ1-4|TRBV7-9|NA
TGTGCCAGCAGCCCTGCCTCGGCAGGGACATCGCGGGGACTGTTTTTT
CASSPASAGTSRGLFF
>NA|TRBJ2-2|TRBV2|NA
TGTGCCAGCAGTGGGGTAGGGATTGACACCGGGGAGCTGTTTTTT
CASSGVGIDTGELFF
>TRBD1|TRBJ1-5|TRBV28|few
TGTGCCAGCAGCATCGGGACAGTTAGCAATCAGCCCCAGCATTTT
CASSIGTVSNQPQHF
>NA|TRBJ1-1|TRBV27|NA
TGTGCCAGCAGTTTAGGGTATGTGAACACTGAAGCTTTCTTT
CASSLGYVNTEAFF
>TRBD1|TRBJ2-7|TRBV5-1|NA
TGCGCCAGCAGCTTGGAGGCAGGGGGCCTTTTTGAGCAGTACTTC
CASSLEAGGLFEQYF
>NA|TRBJ2-2|TRBV5-5|NA
TGTGCCAGCAGCTTGGTGACAGTCGGGGAGCTGTTTTTT
CASSLVTVGELFF
>NA|TRBJ2-2|TRBV6-5|NA
TGTGCCAGCAGTTACTCGCCAGGGGAAGGCACCGGGGAGCTGTTTTTT
CASSYSPGEGTGELFF
>NA|TRBJ1-2|TRBV2|NA
TGTGCCAGCAGTGTATTCGGGGACCCCGCCTACGGCTACACCTTC
CASSVFGDPAYGYTF
>NA|TRBJ2-1|TRBV9|NA
TGTGCCAGCAGCGTAGCCGGGCCGGACTACAATGAGCAGTTCTTC
CASSVAGPDYNEQFF
>NA|TRBJ1-2|TRBV11-2|NA
TGTGCCAGCAGCTTTGCCCCCCGAGCTAACTATGGCTACACCTTC
CASSFAPRANYGYTF
>NA|TRBJ2-7|TRBV28|NA
TGTGCCAGCAGGCCTATTGACGGAGGGGAGCAGTACTTC
CASRPIDGGEQYF
>NA|TRBJ2-1|TRBV4-1|NA
TGCGCCAGCAGCCAAGAATCACGGACTTATCCGGAGCAGTTCTTC
CASSQESRTYPEQFF
>TRBD1|TRBJ2-2|TRBV6-5|NA
TGTGCCAGCAGTTACATCGGGGCAGGGGGTCGCGGGGAGCTGTTTTTT
CASSYIGAGGRGELFF
>NA|TRBJ2-4|TRBV7-9|once
TGTGCCAGCAGCTCCGGACCAACGGACATTCAGTACTTC
CASSSGPTDIQYF
>TRBD2|TRBJ2-5|TRBV4-1|NA
TGCGCCAGCAGCCAAGTACTAGCGGGAGGGGAGGAAGAGACCCAGTACTTC
CASSQVLAGGEEETQYF
>TRBD1|TRBJ2-1|TRBV5-5|NA
TGTGCCAGCAGCTACTTTACAGGGGGTAAGGACTATGAGCAGTTCTTC
CASSYFTGGKDYEQFF
>NA|TRBJ2-7|TRBV6-6|NA
TGTGCCAGCAGCCCCTCGATCCCTAGTGGTTTGGAGCAGTACTTC
CASSPSIPSGLEQYF
>TRBD2|TRBJ2-5|TRBV30|NA
TGTGCCTGGGGACTAGCGGGTTTGTACCAAGAGACCCAGTACTTC
CAWGLAGLYQETQYF
>TRBD1|TRBJ2-3|TRBV27|NA
TGTGCCAGCAGTTTCTCTAAACTGGACAGGAAGACAGATACGCAGTATTTT
CASSFSKLDRKTDTQYF
>NA|TRBJ2-5|TRBV2|once
TGTGCCAGCAGGGATCCGGGGGGCGAAGAGACCCAGTACTTC
CASRDPGGEETQYF
>NA|TRBJ2-4|TRBV7-2|NA
TGTGCCAGCAGCTTAGGCGACAGGTATTCAGCCAAAAACATTCAGTACTTC
CASSLGDRYSAKNIQYF
>TRBD1|TRBJ2-5|TRBV30|once
TGTGCCTGGACAAGGGGACAGGGAGTAGAGACCCAGTACTTC
CAWTRGQGVETQYF
>NA|TRBJ2-5|TRBV10-1|NA
TGCGCCAGCAGTGCCGACAAGCGAGAGACCCAGTACTTC
CASSADKRETQYF
>NA|TRBJ2-3|TRBV6-5|NA
TGTGCCAGCAGTTTAACTCATGAGGCTAGCACAGATACGCAGTATTTT
CASSLTHEASTDTQYF